Each of the 9 T cell receptor beta chains below was sequenced from the same sample in a study of blood T cell repertoires in COVID-19. TCRdb's table, derived via immunoSEQ multiplex PCR, lists solely in-frame clones and lacks some. This sample has hundreds of thousands of clones; 88% occur once, and the top ten carry about 0.7%. Sequencing was performed on peripheral blood. The receptors shown here come from a human donor in a cohort sampled during active COVID-19.

J is TRBJ2-7 and V is TRBV7-2; D uncertain. The ends were cut back, 1 base at V and 2 bases at J, with 9 bases in the middle. Per germline, CDR1 SGHTA and CDR2 FQGNSA. CDR3 size: 14 residues. The CDR3 bases are TGTGCCAGCAGCTTAGTGAGGTCAACCTACGAGCAGTACTTC. Its translation: CASSLVRSTYEQYF.

The V call is TRBV28, the J call TRBJ1-4, with a tentative D call TRBD1 (6 bases). Trimming cost V 7 bases and J 11 bases, with 20 bases left between them. There are 14 residues in the CDR3. Germline assignment: CDR1 MDHEN and CDR2 SYDVKM. The CDR3 protein is CASTPTGYRPKLFF. CDR3 bases: TGTGCCAGCACCCCCACAGGGTATCGGCCGAAACTGTTTTTT.

The chain links TRBV27 to TRBJ2-7, with 16 bases aligning to TRBD2. The J segment lost 2 bases and the V segment lost 5 bases, leaving 3 bases of the junction unmatched. The germline CDR1 and CDR2 sequences are MNHEY and SMNVEV (reference sequence). The CDR3 length is 16 residues. Written as DNA, the CDR3 is TGTGCCAGCAGTCAAGGGACTAGCGGGGGGGCCTACGAGCAGTACTTC. It yields the protein CASSQGTSGGAYEQYF.

The chain combines TRBV18 with TRBJ2-7; D remains ambiguous. V lost 3 bases and J 5 bases, leaving 17 bases between the germline ends. This CDR3 contains 15 residues. Germline assignment: CDR1 KGHSH and CDR2 LQKENI. In nucleotides, the CDR3 is TGTGCCAGCTCACCGCCGACTCCGTTTCCCAACGAGCAGTACTTC. Protein product: CASSPPTPFPNEQYF.

The chain has TRBV6-2 or TRBV6-3 and TRBJ1-1; D not certain. The V gene lost 2 bases and the J gene lost 7 bases, with 11 bases spanning the gap. Germline V CDR1 and CDR2: MNHEY, SVGEGT. The CDR3 covers 13 residues. The CDR3 region is CASSYVSLNEAFF. In DNA, the CDR3 is TGTGCCAGCAGTTACGTGAGCCTCAATGAAGCTTTCTTT.

The rearrangement joins TRBV12-3 or TRBV12-4 to TRBJ1-5, with unresolved D. This CDR3 has 13 amino acids. Trimming cost V 7 bases and J 1 base, with 8 bases left between them. The chain's CDR3 is CASNWESNQPQHF. CDR3 bases: TGTGCCAGCAATTGGGAGAGCAATCAGCCCCAGCATTTT.

This clone has a single count. The chain carries TRBV3-1 (or the pseudogene TRBV3-2) and TRBJ2-7, with D possibly matching TRBD1 (6 bases). Trimming took off 4 bases at V and 2 bases at J, with 21 bases between the two ends. From germline, CDR1 is LGHDT and CDR2 YNNKEL (reference sequence). This CDR3 spans 17 amino acids. CDR3 region: CASSRERSGGPTYEQYF. The CDR3 DNA sequence: TGTGCCAGCAGCCGCGAGAGATCTGGGGGCCCGACCTACGAGCAGTACTTC.

The chain uses TRBV7-9 and TRBJ2-7; 9 positions match TRBD1. With V trimmed by 5 bases and J by 0 bases, 8 bases remained unmatched. This CDR3 region has 16 residues. CDR1 is SEHNR, CDR2 FQNEAQ, per germline (reference sequence). The CDR3: CASSPPGQGHSYEQYF. CDR3 DNA sequence: TGTGCCAGCAGCCCCCCTGGACAGGGGCACTCCTACGAGCAGTACTTC. Looking up the rest from reference TRBV7-9 and TRBJ2-7 gives the full variable domain: DTGVSQNPRHKITKRGQNVTFRCDPISEHNRLYWYRQTLGQGPEFLTYFQNEAQLEKSRLLSDRFSAERPKGSFSTLEIQRTEQGDSAMYLCASSPPGQGHSYEQYFGPGTRLTVT.

This clone was recorded only once. This chain connects TRBV30 to TRBJ1-1; the match to TRBD1 covers 7 bases. The CDR3 is 12 residues long. Looked up from germline, CDR1 is GTSNPN and CDR2 is SVGIG (reference sequence). V was clipped by 2 bases and J by 4 bases; unmatched bases: 1. CDR3 loop: CAWSRGRTEAFF. Here the CDR3 DNA reads TGTGCCTGGAGTAGGGGGCGCACTGAAGCTTTCTTT.